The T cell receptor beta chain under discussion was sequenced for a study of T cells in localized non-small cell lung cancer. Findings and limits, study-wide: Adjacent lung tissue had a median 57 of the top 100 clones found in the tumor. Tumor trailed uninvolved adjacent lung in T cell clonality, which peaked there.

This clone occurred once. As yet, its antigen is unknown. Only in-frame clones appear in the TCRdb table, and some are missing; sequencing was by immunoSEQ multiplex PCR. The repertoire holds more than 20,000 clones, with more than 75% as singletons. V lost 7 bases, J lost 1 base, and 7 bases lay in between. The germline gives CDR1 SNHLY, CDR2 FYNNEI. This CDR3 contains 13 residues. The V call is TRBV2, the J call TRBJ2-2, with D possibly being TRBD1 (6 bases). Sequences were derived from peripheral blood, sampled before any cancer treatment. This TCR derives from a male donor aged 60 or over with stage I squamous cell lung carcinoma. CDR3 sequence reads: CASNRENTGELFF. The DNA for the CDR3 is TGTGCCAGCAACAGGGAGAACACCGGGGAGCTGTTTTTT.